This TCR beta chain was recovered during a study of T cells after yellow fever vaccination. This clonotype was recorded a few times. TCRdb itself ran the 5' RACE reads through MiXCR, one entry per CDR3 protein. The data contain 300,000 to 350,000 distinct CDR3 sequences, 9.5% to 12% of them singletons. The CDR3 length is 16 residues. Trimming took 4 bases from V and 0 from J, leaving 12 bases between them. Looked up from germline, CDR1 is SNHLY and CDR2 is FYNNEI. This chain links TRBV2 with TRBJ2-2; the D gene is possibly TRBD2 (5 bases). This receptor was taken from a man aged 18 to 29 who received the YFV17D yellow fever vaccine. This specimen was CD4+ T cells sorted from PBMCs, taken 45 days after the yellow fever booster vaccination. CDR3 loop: CASSVMSGANTGELFF. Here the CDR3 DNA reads TGTGCCAGCAGTGTTATGTCCGGGGCGAACACCGGGGAGCTGTTTTTT. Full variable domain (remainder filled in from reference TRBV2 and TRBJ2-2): EPEVTQTPSHQVTQMGQEVILRCVPISNHLYFYWYRQILGQKVEFLVSFYNNEISEKSEIFDDQFSVERPDGSNFTLKIRSTKLEDSAMYFCASSVMSGANTGELFFGEGSRLTVL.